A selection of T cell receptor beta chains follows, all from one sample in a study of blood T cell repertoires in COVID-19. Data came from immunoSEQ multiplex PCR; TCRdb stores just in-frame clones and leaves some out. The data hold about 60,000 clones, with 84% observed a single time. Material for sequencing was peripheral blood. These receptors all come from a man in his sixties with COVID-19, enrolled during active disease. CDR3s include the opening cysteine and the closing phenylalanine or tryptophan. The D gene is left open where the match is weak.

v_call	d_call	j_call	cdr3_aa
TRBV12-1	.	TRBJ2-3	CASSSPTADTQYF
TRBV12-5	.	TRBJ1-2	CASGSPMDSNYGYTF
TRBV9	.	TRBJ2-1	CASSVETNNEQFF
TRBV2	.	TRBJ1-2	CASSEAPQLYGYTF
TRBV27	.	TRBJ2-7	CASSFSRQAPLEQYF
TRBV27	TRBD1	TRBJ1-1	CASSDRGYTEAFF
TRBV5-1	TRBD1	TRBJ1-1	CASKGSAQGGTEAFF
TRBV28	TRBD1	TRBJ1-1	CASSRLRGQGEAFF
TRBV6-5	.	TRBJ1-1	CASLRNTEAFF
TRBV2	TRBD1	TRBJ2-7	CASILTGQGYEQYF
TRBV6-4	.	TRBJ1-6	CASSQRLGGDSPLHF
TRBV6-5	.	TRBJ2-1	CASSENEQFF
TRBV19	.	TRBJ1-2	CASSYQGGGRYGYTF
TRBV5-4	TRBD2	TRBJ2-1	CASSFSSGGNEQFF